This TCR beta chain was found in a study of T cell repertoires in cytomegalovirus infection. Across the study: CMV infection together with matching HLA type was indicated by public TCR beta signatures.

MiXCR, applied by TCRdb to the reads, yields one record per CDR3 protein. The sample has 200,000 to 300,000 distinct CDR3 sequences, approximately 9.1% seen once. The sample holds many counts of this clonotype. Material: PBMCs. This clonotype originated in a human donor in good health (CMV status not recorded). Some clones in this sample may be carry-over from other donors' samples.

DNA of the CDR3: TGTGCCAGCAGCCTACAGGGGGGGAGCACTGAAGCTTTCTTT. Translating it yields CASSLQGGSTEAFF. This chain links TRBV7-8 with TRBJ1-1; 8 nucleotides line up with TRBD1. V shed 5 bases and J 4 bases; nucleotides not matched to a gene: 6. The germline CDR1 and CDR2 sequences are SGHVS and FQNEAQ. The CDR3 has 14 residues.